The 24 T cell receptor beta chains below were found in one sample sequenced in a study of persistence of HIV-infected CD4 T cells. These receptors have no identified antigens. This nonspecific control used anti-CD3/anti-CD28 bead stimulation of CD4+ T cells. Responding CD4+ T cells were sorted by upregulation of both CD40 ligand and CD69. Sequencing used immunoSEQ version 4 in survey mode. Here immunoSEQ multiplex PCR was the method, and the copy in TCRdb shows in-frame clones only, minus some. The sample yields 35,000 to 55,000 clones, 89% seen once. The sequences come from CD4+ T cells sorted from PBMCs after approximately 20-hour stimulation, collected from a patient who received antiretroviral therapy. The receptors stem from an adult man with HIV who was CMV-seropositive.

V gene TRBV7-8 combines with J gene TRBJ1-2; tentatively, D is TRBD1 (5 bases). The V gene's germline CDR1 is SGHVS and CDR2 FQNEAQ. This CDR3 is built from 14 residues. Trimming shortened V by 5 bases and J by 8 bases, and 18 bases separated the two germline ends. Here the CDR3 DNA reads TGTGCCAGCAGCCGACTAGGCGGCAGGGACGGCTACACCTTC. Amino acid sequence: CASSRLGGRDGYTF.

The CDR3: CASSSGTGGGYEQYF. CDR3 sequence (DNA): TGCGCCAGCAGCTCAGGGACAGGGGGCGGGTACGAGCAGTACTTC. J is TRBJ2-7 and V is TRBV5-1; 12 bases fit TRBD1. The trim removed 3 bases at V and 4 bases at J, leaving 5 bases unmatched. CDR1 SGHRS and CDR2 YFSETQ come from the germline V gene. The CDR3 sequence is 15 residues long.

About this clone: One end of the junction does not line up with germline, which may come from a read error. This chain uses TRBV6-5 with TRBJ1-3; D may be TRBD1 (5 bases). In germline, CDR1 is MNHEY, CDR2 SVGAGI. The CDR3 totals 12 residues. CDR3 loop: CAGRASGNTIYF. DNA for the CDR3: TGTGCCGGCAGGGCATCAGGAAACACCATATATTTT.

The gene calls are TRBV19 and TRBJ2-2; 7 bases map to TRBD1. Trimming removed 7 bases from V and 6 bases from J; junction bases left unmatched: 5. The CDR3 is made up of 13 amino acids. The germline V gene encodes CDR1 LNHDA and CDR2 SQIVND (reference sequence). Here the CDR3 DNA reads TGTGCCAGTAAGGGGGCTAACTCCGGGGAGCTGTTTTTT. It is translated as CASKGANSGELFF.

V usage is TRBV7-8 and J usage is TRBJ2-7; D gene ambiguous. CDR3 length equals 13 residues. The germline V gene has CDR1 SGHVS and CDR2 FQNEAQ. Between the trimmed V and J ends, which lost 1 base and 2 bases, there was a span of 6 bases. CDR3 in amino acids: CASSLVATYEQYF. The CDR3, as DNA: TGTGCCAGCAGCTTAGTGGCGACCTACGAGCAGTACTTC.

The chain links TRBV6-5 to TRBJ2-7; perhaps TRBD1 as D (5 bases). The V end was cut by 8 bases, the J end by 0 bases, with 11 bases between. Germline assignment: CDR1 MNHEY and CDR2 SVGAGI. The CDR3 contains 13 residues. This CDR3 is CASLGHSSYEQYF. CDR3 sequence (DNA): TGTGCCAGCTTAGGACATTCCTCCTACGAGCAGTACTTC.

This chain links TRBV5-8 with TRBJ2-3, with 9 nucleotides matching TRBD1. The V gene's germline CDR1 is SGHTS and CDR2 YDEGEE. V lost 6 bases, J lost 2 bases, and 7 bases stayed unmatched. The CDR3 is made up of 15 amino acids. The CDR3 region is CASTATGGYTDTQYF. The CDR3 DNA follows: TGTGCCAGCACGGCGACAGGGGGGTACACAGATACGCAGTATTTT.

V and J are TRBV4-1 and TRBJ2-2; TRBD2 aligns across 7 bases. The CDR3 loop spans 16 amino acids. CDR1 MGHRA and CDR2 YSYEKL come from the germline V gene. The ends lost 0 bases at V and 5 bases at J; junction bases unmatched: 6. CDR3 DNA sequence: TGCGCCAGCAGCCAAGAATGGACTAGGCCGACCGGGGAGCTGTTTTTT. Translating gives CASSQEWTRPTGELFF.

The count of this clone is one. The rearrangement links TRBV6-1 to TRBJ1-5; the D is unclear. This CDR3 has 11 residues. Between the trimmed V and J ends, which lost 3 bases and 7 bases, there was a span of 4 bases. Germline loops: CDR1 MNHNS, CDR2 SASEGT. The CDR3 region is CASSDRQPQHF. The CDR3 DNA reads as TGTGCCAGCAGTGATCGACAGCCCCAGCATTTT.

The chain has TRBV5-1 and TRBJ1-1; D is possibly TRBD1 (6 bases). CDR3 length equals 15 residues. The germline V and J ends were trimmed by 0 bases and 1 base, with 10 bases remaining between them. CDR1 is SGHRS, CDR2 YFSETQ, per germline. CDR3 DNA sequence: TGCGCCAGCAGCTTGGAGAGGACAGCGAACACTGAAGCTTTCTTT. The encoded protein is CASSLERTANTEAFF.

The chain joins TRBV28 to TRBJ1-5; D gene uncertain. V was pared by 1 base and J by 1 base, with 11 bases between. This CDR3 spans 16 amino acids. CDR1 is MDHEN and CDR2 is SYDVKM in the germline V gene. CDR3 sequence reads: CASSLSTRFSNQPQHF. CDR3 in DNA: TGTGCCAGCAGTTTATCGACAAGGTTCAGCAATCAGCCCCAGCATTTT. Complete variable domain (other parts from reference TRBV28 and TRBJ1-5): DVKVTQSSRYLVKRTGEKVFLECVQDMDHENMFWYRQDPGLGLRLIYFSYDVKMKEKGDIPEGYSVSREKKERFSLILESASTNQTSMYLCASSLSTRFSNQPQHFGDGTRLSIL.

The chain recombines TRBV7-8 with TRBJ2-4; weak D call: TRBD2 (5 bases). Germline lookup yields CDR1 SGHVS and CDR2 FQNEAQ. The CDR3 totals 15 residues. The V gene lost 1 base and the J gene lost 9 bases, with 16 bases spanning the gap. In DNA form, the CDR3 reads TGTGCCAGCAGCTTAGTGGAACTCCGGGGTGGCATTCAGTACTTC. Protein product: CASSLVELRGGIQYF.

The chain combines TRBV6-5 with TRBJ1-1; the D is unclear. Germline lookup yields CDR1 MNHEY and CDR2 SVGAGI. V gave up 5 bases and J gave up 5 bases, with 15 bases separating them. The CDR3 length is 14 residues. The CDR3: CASSTDKRNTEAFF. For the CDR3, the DNA is TGTGCCAGCAGTACAGATAAAAGGAATACTGAAGCTTTCTTT.

V is TRBV3-1 (or the pseudogene TRBV3-2) and J is TRBJ1-2; D unclear. The CDR3 covers 14 residues. Germline CDR1 is LGHDT and CDR2 is YNNKEL (reference sequence). The V end was cut by 4 bases, the J end by 2 bases, with 11 bases between. The CDR3 loop is CASSPEQGNYGYTF. As DNA, the CDR3 is TGTGCCAGCAGCCCCGAACAAGGGAACTATGGCTACACCTTC.

V gene TRBV5-1 combines with J gene TRBJ2-3, with 8 positions matching TRBD1. From germline, CDR1 is SGHRS and CDR2 YFSETQ. The CDR3 sequence is 16 residues long. Trimming cost V 4 bases and J 3 bases; bases outside gene matches: 10. The DNA of the CDR3 is TGCGCCAGCAGCGGACAGGGAAGGGCAGGGACAGATACGCAGTATTTT. As protein: CASSGQGRAGTDTQYF.

The chain uses TRBV3-1 (or the pseudogene TRBV3-2) and TRBJ2-1, with 15 bases aligning to TRBD2. V lost 4 bases, J lost 5 bases, and 0 bases stayed unmatched. This CDR3 is built from 15 residues. Per the germline V gene, CDR1 is LGHDT and CDR2 is YNNKEL (reference sequence). The CDR3 coding sequence is TGTGCCAGCAGCCGGACTAGCGGGGGGGACAATGAGCAGTTCTTC. Protein sequence: CASSRTSGGDNEQFF.

The rearrangement joins TRBV19 to TRBJ1-3; unclear D gene. V was trimmed by 8 bases and J by 0 bases, leaving 14 bases between them. The CDR3 runs 15 residues. Germline loops: CDR1 LNHDA, CDR2 SQIVND (reference sequence). Written as DNA, the CDR3 is TGTGCCAGTGCGAGGGCCCTCGGCTCTGGAAACACCATATATTTT. Its translation: CASARALGSGNTIYF. Filled out from reference TRBV19 and TRBJ1-3, the complete variable domain reads DGGITQSPKYLFRKEGQNVTLSCEQNLNHDAMYWYRQDPGQGLRLIYYSQIVNDFQKGDIAEGYSVSREKKESFPLTVTSAQKNPTAFYLCASARALGSGNTIYFGEGSWLTVV.

The chain joins TRBV5-1 to TRBJ2-3; a possible D gene is TRBD1 (6 bases). This CDR3 has 14 residues. The V end was cut by 8 bases, the J end by 0 bases, with 13 bases between. Germline V gene sequence: CDR1 SGHRS, CDR2 YFSETQ. For the CDR3, the DNA is TGCGCCAGTAGAGGACAGACTAGCACAGATACGCAGTATTTT. Its protein product is CASRGQTSTDTQYF.

By share, this clone ranks as medium-sized. J is TRBJ1-6 and V is TRBV6-1; tentative D call: TRBD1 (5 bases). CDR1 and CDR2 (germline): MNHNS, SASEGT. Deletions cut 1 base from V and 10 bases from J, with 11 bases between. This CDR3 region has 14 residues. CDR3 region: CASSEVPRESPLHF. The DNA for the CDR3 is TGTGCCAGCAGTGAAGTGCCCAGGGAATCACCCCTCCACTTT.

This chain connects TRBV6-6 to TRBJ2-7; D unclear. CDR1 and CDR2 from the germline V gene are MNHNY and SVGAGI (reference sequence). The CDR3 has 13 amino acids. With 6 bases removed from V and 3 bases from J, the gap between germline ends came to 12 bases. For the CDR3, the DNA is TGTGCCAGCAGGCGGCAGGACCTCTACGAGCAGTACTTC. Encoded protein: CASRRQDLYEQYF.

J is TRBJ1-6 and V is TRBV15, with TRBD1 as a possible D gene (5 bases). The V and J ends lost 0 bases and 7 bases respectively, with 7 bases between them. From germline, CDR1 is LNHNV and CDR2 YYDKDF (reference sequence). This CDR3 is 14 amino acids long. The CDR3 region is CATSRDRVNSPLHF. CDR3 DNA sequence: TGTGCCACCAGCAGAGACAGGGTGAATTCACCCCTCCACTTT.

The chain couples TRBV3-1 (or the pseudogene TRBV3-2) to TRBJ2-2; D gene uncertain. Germline CDR1 and CDR2: LGHDT and YNNKEL (reference sequence). This CDR3 contains 12 residues. V was shortened by 4 bases and J by 6 bases, with 6 bases between the two germline ends. CDR3 residues: CASSPDPGELFF. The CDR3 DNA follows: TGTGCCAGCAGCCCAGACCCCGGGGAGCTGTTTTTT.

This chain links TRBV18 with TRBJ1-5, with D hard to call. CDR1 is KGHSH, CDR2 LQKENI, per germline. The ends were cut back, 2 bases at V and 1 base at J, with 6 bases in the middle. The CDR3 has 14 amino acids. CDR3: CASSPSASNQPQHF. The CDR3 nucleotides are TGTGCCAGCTCACCATCCGCAAGCAATCAGCCCCAGCATTTT.

The rearrangement joins TRBV6-5 to TRBJ2-5, with D possibly being TRBD2 (7 bases). The J call may be wrong; the DNA end is better matched by TRBJ2-7. Germline V gene data show CDR1 as MNHEY and CDR2 as SVGAGI. This CDR3 is 14 amino acids long. The CDR3: CASRSRGGAHEQYF. The DNA of the CDR3 is TGTGCCAGCAGGTCCCGAGGGGGGGCGCACGAGCAGTACTTC.